Below, 2 T cell receptor beta chains from the same sample are listed, as sequenced in a study of T cells in localized non-small cell lung cancer. The repertoire was sequenced with immunoSEQ multiplex PCR; TCRdb's copy has only in-frame clones and lacks some. The sample consists of about 78,000 clones, 84% of them appearing once. The sequences come from peripheral blood, collected before any cancer treatment. These receptors were taken from a man aged 35-69 years with stage I lung adenocarcinoma.

The rearrangement joins TRBV7-3 to TRBJ2-5; TRBD2 matches 9 bases. This CDR3 region has 17 residues. Looked up from germline, CDR1 is SGHTA and CDR2 is FQGTGA. V dropped 0 bases and J dropped 1; count of bases not matched to a gene: 6. The chain's CDR3 is CASSLTAAGGFQETQYF. As DNA, the CDR3 is TGTGCCAGCAGCTTAACGGCGGCGGGAGGGTTCCAAGAGACCCAGTACTTC. Using reference TRBV7-3 and TRBJ2-5 for the parts outside the CDR3, the full variable domain is GAGVSQTPSNKVTEKGKYVELRCDPISGHTALYWYRQSLGQGPEFLIYFQGTGAADDSGLPNDRFFAVRPEGSVSTLKIQRTERGDSAVYLCASSLTAAGGFQETQYFGPGTRLLVL.

V and J are TRBV29-1 and TRBJ2-1, with 7 positions matching TRBD2. The CDR3 spans 18 residues. The ends lost 3 bases at V and 4 bases at J; junction bases unmatched: 18. CDR1 is SQVTM, CDR2 ANQGSEA, per germline. Written as DNA, the CDR3 is TGCAGCGTTGAGGACGCGGGGGTGGCGGGAGCCCTTTACAATGAGCAGTTCTTC. Translated, it gives CSVEDAGVAGALYNEQFF.